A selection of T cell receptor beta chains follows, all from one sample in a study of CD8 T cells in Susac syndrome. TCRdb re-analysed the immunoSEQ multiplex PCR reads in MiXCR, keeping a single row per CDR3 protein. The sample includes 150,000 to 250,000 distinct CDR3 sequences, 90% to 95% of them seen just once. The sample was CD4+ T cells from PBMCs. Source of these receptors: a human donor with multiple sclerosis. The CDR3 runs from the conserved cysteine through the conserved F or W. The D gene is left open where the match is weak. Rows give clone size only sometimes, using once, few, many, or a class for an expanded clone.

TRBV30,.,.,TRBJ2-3,CAWSDGGTDTQYF,TGTGCCTGGAGTGACGGGGGCACAGATACGCAGTATTTT
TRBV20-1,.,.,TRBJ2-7,CSAYGSNDEQYF,TGCAGTGCTTACGGGTCTAACGACGAGCAGTACTTC
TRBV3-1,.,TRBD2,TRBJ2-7,CASSQDTAGGYSYEQYF,TGTGCCAGCAGCCAAGATACAGCGGGAGGGTACTCCTACGAGCAGTACTTC
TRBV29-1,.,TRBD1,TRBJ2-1,CSVFVPGRGTAEQFF,TGCAGCGTTTTTGTCCCGGGCAGGGGGACGGCTGAGCAGTTCTTC
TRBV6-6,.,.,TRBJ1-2,CASSPTTREDYGYTF,TGTGCCAGCAGCCCTACGACCAGGGAGGACTATGGCTACACCTTC
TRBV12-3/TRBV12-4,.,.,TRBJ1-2,CASKPPPRTGYTF,TGTGCCAGCAAGCCACCGCCGCGGACCGGCTACACCTTC
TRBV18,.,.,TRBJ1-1,CASHPSRGTEAFF,TGTGCCAGCCACCCGTCGAGGGGCACTGAAGCTTTCTTT
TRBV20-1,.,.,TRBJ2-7,CSARDGQAPRTYF,TGCAGTGCTAGAGATGGGCAGGCCCCAAGGACGTACTTC
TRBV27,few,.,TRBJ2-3,CASSLDRTDTQYF,TGTGCCAGCAGTTTGGACCGCACAGATACGCAGTATTTT
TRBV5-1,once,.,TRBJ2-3,CASSGQIQTQYF,TGCGCCAGCAGCGGCCAGATACAGACGCAGTATTTT
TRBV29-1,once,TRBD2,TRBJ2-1,CSVEDGGGRAYNEQFF,TGCAGCGTTGAAGACGGAGGCGGGAGGGCCTACAATGAGCAGTTCTTC
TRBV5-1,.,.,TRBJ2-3,CASSTGPPTDTQYF,TGCGCCAGCAGCACGGGACCTCCCACAGATACGCAGTATTTT
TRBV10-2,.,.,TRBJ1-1,CASSVDRATEAFF,TGCGCCAGCAGCGTGGACCGAGCGACTGAAGCTTTCTTT
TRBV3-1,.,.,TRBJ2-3,CASSRVKGFTDTQYF,TGTGCCAGCAGCCGCGTTAAGGGTTTCACAGATACGCAGTATTTT
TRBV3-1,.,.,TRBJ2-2,CASSQVDGAPLVF,TGTGCCAGCAGCCAGGTGGATGGGGCGCCCTTGGTTTTT
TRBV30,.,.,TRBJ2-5,CAWSRTVQETQYF,TGTGCCTGGAGTAGGACAGTTCAAGAGACCCAGTACTTC
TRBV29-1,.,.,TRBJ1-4,CSVGPGAAPVEKLFF,TGCAGCGTTGGCCCTGGGGCAGCCCCAGTTGAAAAACTGTTTTTT
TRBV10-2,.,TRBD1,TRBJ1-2,CASRPGQNSYGYTF,TGCGCCAGCCGACCGGGACAGAATAGCTATGGCTACACCTTC
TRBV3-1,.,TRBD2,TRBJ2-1,CASSPGLAVFRDEQFF,TGTGCCAGCAGTCCGGGACTAGCGGTTTTTAGGGATGAGCAGTTCTTC
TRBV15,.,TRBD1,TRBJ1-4,CATSRDRDRGSGTNEKLFF,TGTGCCACCAGCAGAGATCGAGACAGGGGAAGCGGAACTAATGAAAAACTGTTTTTT
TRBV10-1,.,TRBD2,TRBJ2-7,CASSESCIGVAGRYEQYF,TGCGCCAGCAGTGAGTCGTGTATCGGGGTAGCGGGGAGGTACGAGCAGTACTTC
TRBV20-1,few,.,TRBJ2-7,CSARGDSLRDEQYF,TGCAGTGCTAGGGGGGACTCCCTAAGAGACGAGCAGTACTTC
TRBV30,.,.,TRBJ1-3,CAWTDSSDTIYF,TGTGCCTGGACGGACAGTTCGGACACCATATATTTT
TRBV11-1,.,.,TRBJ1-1,CASSLEMNTEAFF,TGTGCCAGCAGCTTAGAGATGAACACTGAAGCTTTCTTT
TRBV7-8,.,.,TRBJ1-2,CASSFHHTAEGYTF,TGTGCCAGCAGCTTTCACCACACGGCGGAGGGCTACACCTTC
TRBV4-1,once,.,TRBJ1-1,CASSNLRTLNTEAFF,TGCGCCAGCAGCAATCTCCGGACCCTGAACACTGAAGCTTTCTTT
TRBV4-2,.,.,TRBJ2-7,CASSQGMNSYEQYF,TGTGCCAGCAGCCAAGGAATGAACTCCTACGAGCAGTACTTC
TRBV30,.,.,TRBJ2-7,CAWSLSPPYEQYF,TGTGCCTGGAGTCTAAGCCCTCCCTACGAGCAGTACTTC
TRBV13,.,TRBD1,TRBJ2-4,CASSSLDRENIQYF,TGTGCCAGCAGTTCCCTCGACAGGGAAAACATTCAGTACTTC
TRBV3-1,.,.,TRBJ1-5,CASSQQLNQPQHF,TGTGCCAGCAGCCAGCAGCTTAATCAGCCCCAGCATTTT
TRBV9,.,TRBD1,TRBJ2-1,CASSVNTGGFDEQFF,TGTGCCAGCAGCGTAAACACAGGGGGCTTTGATGAGCAGTTCTTC
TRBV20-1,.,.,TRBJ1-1,CSARQAEGNTEAFF,TGCAGTGCCCGGCAGGCTGAGGGTAACACTGAAGCTTTCTTT